The source of this T cell receptor (beta chain) is a study of T cell responses to AZD1222 COVID-19 vaccine. V lost 9 bases and J lost 1, with 12 bases in between. This CDR3 is built from 13 residues. The germline V gene has CDR1 LNHDA and CDR2 SQIVND (reference sequence). TCRdb keeps only in-frame clones here, not all; method: immunoSEQ multiplex PCR. The sample includes 75,000 to 90,000 clones, 80% to 95% seen only once; the top ten take around 28%. This sequence originates from an adult who received the AZD1222 COVID-19 vaccine. The gene calls are TRBV19 and TRBJ2-5; TRBD2 is a possible D gene (6 bases). The starting material was peripheral blood, obtained 28 days after the second AZD1222 dose. The CDR3 reads CARQKGLQETQYF. CDR3 nucleotide sequence: TGTGCCAGACAGAAGGGACTCCAAGAGACCCAGTACTTC.